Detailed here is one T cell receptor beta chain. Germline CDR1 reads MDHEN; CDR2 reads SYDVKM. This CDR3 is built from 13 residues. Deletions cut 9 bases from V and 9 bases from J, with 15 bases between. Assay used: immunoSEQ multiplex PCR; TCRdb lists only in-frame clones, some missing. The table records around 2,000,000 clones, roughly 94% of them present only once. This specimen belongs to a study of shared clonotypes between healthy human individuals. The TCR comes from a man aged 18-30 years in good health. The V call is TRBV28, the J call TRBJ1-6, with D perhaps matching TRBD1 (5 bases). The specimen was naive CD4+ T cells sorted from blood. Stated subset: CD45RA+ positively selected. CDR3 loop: CASGDLISSPLHF. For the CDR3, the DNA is TGTGCCAGTGGGGACCTCATCAGTTCACCCCTCCACTTT.